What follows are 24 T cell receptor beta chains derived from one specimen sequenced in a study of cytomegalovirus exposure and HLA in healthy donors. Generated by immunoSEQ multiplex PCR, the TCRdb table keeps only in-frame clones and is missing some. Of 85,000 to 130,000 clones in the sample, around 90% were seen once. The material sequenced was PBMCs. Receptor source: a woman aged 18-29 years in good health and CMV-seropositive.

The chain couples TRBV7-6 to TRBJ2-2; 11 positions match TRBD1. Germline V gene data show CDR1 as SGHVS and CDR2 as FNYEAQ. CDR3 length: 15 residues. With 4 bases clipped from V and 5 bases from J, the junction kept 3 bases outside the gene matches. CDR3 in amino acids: CASSWGQGGTGELFF. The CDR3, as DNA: TGTGCCAGCAGCTGGGGACAGGGGGGAACCGGGGAGCTGTTTTTT.

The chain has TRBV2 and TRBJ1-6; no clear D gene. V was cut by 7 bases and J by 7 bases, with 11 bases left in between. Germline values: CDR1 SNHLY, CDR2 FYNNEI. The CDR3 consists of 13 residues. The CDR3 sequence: CASNAVENSPLHF. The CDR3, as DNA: TGTGCCAGCAACGCAGTCGAAAATTCACCCCTCCACTTT.

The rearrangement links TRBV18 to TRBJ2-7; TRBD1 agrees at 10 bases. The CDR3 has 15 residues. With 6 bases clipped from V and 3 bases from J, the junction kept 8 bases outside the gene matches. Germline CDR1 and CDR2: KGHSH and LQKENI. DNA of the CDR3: TGTGCCAGCTCGCATGCCCGGGACAGGGGCTACGAGCAGTACTTC. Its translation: CASSHARDRGYEQYF.

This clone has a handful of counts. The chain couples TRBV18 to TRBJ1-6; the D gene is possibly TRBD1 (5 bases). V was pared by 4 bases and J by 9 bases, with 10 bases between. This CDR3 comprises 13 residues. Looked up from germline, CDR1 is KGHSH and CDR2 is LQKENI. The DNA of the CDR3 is TGTGCCAGCTCACTGGGCAGGGCTTCACCCCTCCACTTT. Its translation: CASSLGRASPLHF.

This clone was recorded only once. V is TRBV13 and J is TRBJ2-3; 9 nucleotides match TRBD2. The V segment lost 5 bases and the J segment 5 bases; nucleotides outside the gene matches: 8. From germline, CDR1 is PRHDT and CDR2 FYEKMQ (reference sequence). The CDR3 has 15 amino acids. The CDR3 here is CASSPPGLAEDTQYF. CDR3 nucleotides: TGTGCCAGCAGCCCCCCGGGACTAGCTGAAGATACGCAGTATTTT.

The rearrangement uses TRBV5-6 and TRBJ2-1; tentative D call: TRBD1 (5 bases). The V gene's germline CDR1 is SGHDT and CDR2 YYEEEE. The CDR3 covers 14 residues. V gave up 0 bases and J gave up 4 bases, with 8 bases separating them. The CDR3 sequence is CASSLEAGYNEQFF. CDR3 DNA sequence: TGTGCCAGCAGCTTGGAGGCAGGGTACAATGAGCAGTTCTTC.

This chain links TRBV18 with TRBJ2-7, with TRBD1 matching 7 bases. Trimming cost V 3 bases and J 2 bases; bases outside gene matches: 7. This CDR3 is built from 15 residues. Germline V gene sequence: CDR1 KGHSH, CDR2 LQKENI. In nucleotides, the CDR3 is TGTGCCAGCTCACCGAACAGGGGTCGCCCCTACGAGCAGTACTTC. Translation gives CASSPNRGRPYEQYF. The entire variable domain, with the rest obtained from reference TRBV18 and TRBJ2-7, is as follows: NAGVMQNPRHLVRRRGQEARLRCSPMKGHSHVYWYRQLPEEGLKFMVYLQKENIIDESGMPKERFSAEFPKEGPSILRIQQVVRGDSAAYFCASSPNRGRPYEQYFGPGTRLTVT.

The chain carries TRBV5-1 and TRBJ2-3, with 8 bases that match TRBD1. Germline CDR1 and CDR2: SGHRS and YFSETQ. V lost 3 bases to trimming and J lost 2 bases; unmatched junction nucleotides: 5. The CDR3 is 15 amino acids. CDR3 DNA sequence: TGCGCCAGCAGCTACCAGGGGGCCGACACAGATACGCAGTATTTT. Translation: CASSYQGADTDTQYF.

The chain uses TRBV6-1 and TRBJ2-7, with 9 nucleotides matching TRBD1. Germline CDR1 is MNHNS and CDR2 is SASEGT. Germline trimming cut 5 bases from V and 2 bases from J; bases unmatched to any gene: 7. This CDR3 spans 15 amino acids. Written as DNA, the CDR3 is TGTGCCAGCAGTTCTGACAGGGGGGGGACCTACGAGCAGTACGTC. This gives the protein CASSSDRGGTYEQYV.

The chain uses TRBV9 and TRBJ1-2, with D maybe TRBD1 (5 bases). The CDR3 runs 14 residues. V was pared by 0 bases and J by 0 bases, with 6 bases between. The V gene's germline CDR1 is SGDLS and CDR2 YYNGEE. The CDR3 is CASSVEGTNYGYTF. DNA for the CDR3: TGTGCCAGCAGCGTAGAGGGGACTAACTATGGCTACACCTTC.

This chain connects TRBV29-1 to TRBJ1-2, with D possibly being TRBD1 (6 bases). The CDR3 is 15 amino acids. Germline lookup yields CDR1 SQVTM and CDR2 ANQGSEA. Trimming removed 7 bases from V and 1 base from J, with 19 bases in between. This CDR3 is CSAGGTGGDNYGYTF. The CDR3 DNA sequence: TGCAGCGCCGGCGGAACGGGGGGCGATAACTATGGCTACACCTTC.

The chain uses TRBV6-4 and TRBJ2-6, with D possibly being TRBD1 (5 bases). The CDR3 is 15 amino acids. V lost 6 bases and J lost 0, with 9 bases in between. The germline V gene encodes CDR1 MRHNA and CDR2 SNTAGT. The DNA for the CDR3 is TGTGCCAGCAGCAAACAGGCCTCTGGGGCCAACGTCCTGACTTTC. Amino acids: CASSKQASGANVLTF.

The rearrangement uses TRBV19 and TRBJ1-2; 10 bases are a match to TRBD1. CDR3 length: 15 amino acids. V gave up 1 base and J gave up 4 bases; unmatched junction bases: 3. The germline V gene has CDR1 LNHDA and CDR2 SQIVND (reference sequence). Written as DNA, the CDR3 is TGTGCCAGTAGTATAGGGACAGGGGGGTTCTATGGCTACACCTTC. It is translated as CASSIGTGGFYGYTF.

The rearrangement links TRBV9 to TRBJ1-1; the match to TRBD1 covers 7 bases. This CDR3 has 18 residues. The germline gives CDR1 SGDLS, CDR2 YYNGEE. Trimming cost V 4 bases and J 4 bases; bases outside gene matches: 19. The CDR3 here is CASSPLPRQGRSGTEAFF. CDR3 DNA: TGTGCCAGCAGCCCCCTGCCTAGACAGGGAAGGTCGGGCACTGAAGCTTTCTTT.

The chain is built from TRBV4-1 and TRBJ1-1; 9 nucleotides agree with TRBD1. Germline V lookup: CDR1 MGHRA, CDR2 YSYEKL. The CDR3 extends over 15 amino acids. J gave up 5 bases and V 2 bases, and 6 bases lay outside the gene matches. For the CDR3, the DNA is TGCGCCAGCAGCCAATTTCGGGACAGGGAGACTGAAGCTTTCTTT. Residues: CASSQFRDRETEAFF.

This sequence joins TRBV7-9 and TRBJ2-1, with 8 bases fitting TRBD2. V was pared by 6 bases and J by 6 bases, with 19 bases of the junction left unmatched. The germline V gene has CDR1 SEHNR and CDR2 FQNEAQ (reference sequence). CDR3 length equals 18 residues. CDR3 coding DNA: TGTGCCAGCAGGGGGCTGGTGGGCGGGGGGTCTGTTTCCAATGAGCAGTTCTTC. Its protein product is CASRGLVGGGSVSNEQFF.

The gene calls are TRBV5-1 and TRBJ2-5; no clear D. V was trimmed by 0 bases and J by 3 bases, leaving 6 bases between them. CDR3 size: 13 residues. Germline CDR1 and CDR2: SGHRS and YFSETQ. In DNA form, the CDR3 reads TGCGCCAGCAGCTTGGGTCCTGAAGAGACCCAGTACTTC. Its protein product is CASSLGPEETQYF.

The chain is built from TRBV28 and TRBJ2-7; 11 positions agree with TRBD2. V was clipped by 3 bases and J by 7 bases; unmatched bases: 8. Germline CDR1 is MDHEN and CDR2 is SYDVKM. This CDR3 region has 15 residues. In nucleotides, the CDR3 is TGTGCCAGCAGTTTTGGTAGCGGGGGGGCAGGAGAGCAGTACTTC. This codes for CASSFGSGGAGEQYF.

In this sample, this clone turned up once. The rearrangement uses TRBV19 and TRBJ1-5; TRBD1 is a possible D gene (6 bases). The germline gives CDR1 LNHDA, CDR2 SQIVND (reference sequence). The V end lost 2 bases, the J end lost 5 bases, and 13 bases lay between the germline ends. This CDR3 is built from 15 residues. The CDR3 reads CASSIQGRGDQPQHF. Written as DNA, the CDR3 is TGTGCCAGTAGTATACAGGGCAGGGGAGATCAGCCCCAGCATTTT.

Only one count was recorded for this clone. This CDR3 is CASSKDGRVSYEQYV. The CDR3, as DNA: TGTGCCAGCAGCAAAGATGGCAGGGTTTCCTACGAGCAGTACGTC. The V call is TRBV21-1, the J call TRBJ2-7; TRBD1 is taken as the D call from the table, unchecked against the DNA. TRBV21-1 has pseudogene status. CDR3 size: 15 residues.

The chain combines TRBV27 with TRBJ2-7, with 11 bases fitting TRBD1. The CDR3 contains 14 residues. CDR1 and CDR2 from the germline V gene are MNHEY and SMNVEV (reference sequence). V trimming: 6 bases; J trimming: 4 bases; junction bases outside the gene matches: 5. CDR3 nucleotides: TGTGCCAGCAGACCGGGACAGGGGGTATACGAGCAGTACTTC. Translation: CASRPGQGVYEQYF.

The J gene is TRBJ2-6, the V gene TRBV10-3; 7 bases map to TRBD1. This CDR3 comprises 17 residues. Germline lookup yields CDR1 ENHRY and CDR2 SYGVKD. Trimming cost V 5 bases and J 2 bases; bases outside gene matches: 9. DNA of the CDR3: TGTGCCATCAGTCCACGGACAGGATCCGCTGGGGCCAACGTCCTGACTTTC. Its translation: CAISPRTGSAGANVLTF.

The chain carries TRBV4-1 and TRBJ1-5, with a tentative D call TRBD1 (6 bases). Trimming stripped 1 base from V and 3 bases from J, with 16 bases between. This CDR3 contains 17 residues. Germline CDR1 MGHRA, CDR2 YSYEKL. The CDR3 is CASSQVMGHGLNQPQHF. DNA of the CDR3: TGCGCCAGCAGCCAAGTGATGGGACACGGACTCAATCAGCCCCAGCATTTT.

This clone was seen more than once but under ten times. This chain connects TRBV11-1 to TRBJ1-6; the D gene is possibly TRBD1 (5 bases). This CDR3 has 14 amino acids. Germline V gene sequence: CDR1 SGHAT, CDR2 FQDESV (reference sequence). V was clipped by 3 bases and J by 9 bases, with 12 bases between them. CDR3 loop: CASSFPQGGSPLHF. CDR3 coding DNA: TGTGCCAGCAGCTTTCCGCAGGGAGGTTCACCCCTCCACTTT.